The 27 T cell receptor beta chains reported below all come from one sample, sequenced in a study of blood T cells in healthy people across ages. The authors ran a second PCR of 7 to 11 cycles using a sample-barcoded 5' primer and a J-beta primer mix. A single record per CDR3 protein comes from TCRdb applying MiXCR to the 5' RACE reads. The sample shows under 2 million distinct CDR3 sequences, 30% to 40% of them seen only once. Sequencing was performed on blood. Receptors originate from a woman in her twenties or thirties in good health.

V gene TRBV3-1 combines with J gene TRBJ2-7; 7 bases line up with TRBD1. V was pared by 3 bases and J by 5 bases, with 10 bases of the junction left unmatched. The CDR3 consists of 15 residues. Germline CDR1 is LGHDT and CDR2 is YNNKEL (reference sequence). This CDR3 reads CASSQPQGVYDEQYF. The DNA of the CDR3 is TGTGCCAGCAGCCAGCCCCAGGGGGTCTACGACGAGCAGTACTTC.

The V gene is TRBV6-1, the J gene TRBJ1-1; tentatively, D is TRBD1 (5 bases). The germline V gene has CDR1 MNHNS and CDR2 SASEGT. Trimming cost V 9 bases and J 2 bases, with 13 bases left between them. CDR3 length: 13 amino acids. The CDR3 loop is CASIREKNTEAFF. CDR3 bases: TGTGCCAGTATCAGGGAAAAAAACACTGAAGCTTTCTTT.

CDR3 DNA sequence: TGTGCCAGCAGTTTGGGATGGAACAGGATTCGATACCACTACGAGCAGTACTTC. Residues: CASSLGWNRIRYHYEQYF. This chain connects TRBV12-3 or TRBV12-4 to TRBJ2-7, with a possible D match to TRBD1 (5 bases). The V end was cut by 3 bases, the J end by 3 bases, with 24 bases between. This CDR3 contains 18 residues.

This clonotype was counted a few times. This chain joins TRBV6-2 or TRBV6-3 and TRBJ2-5; TRBD1 might be the D (5 bases). The DNA end favors TRBJ2-7, so the J call may be wrong. The CDR3 totals 13 residues. The germline V gene encodes CDR1 MNHEY and CDR2 SVGEGT. CDR3 sequence reads: CASSYGRDYEQYF. The CDR3 DNA follows: TGTGCCAGCAGTTACGGCAGGGACTACGAGCAGTACTTC.

The chain combines TRBV7-9 with TRBJ1-2; D ambiguous. Germline V gene lookup returns CDR1 SEHNR and CDR2 FQNEAQ (reference sequence). The length of the CDR3 is 13 residues. Trimming cost V 5 bases and J 4 bases, with 11 bases left between them. The CDR3 DNA reads as TGTGCCAGCAGCCCTGACCCAATCTATGGCTACACCTTC. Residues: CASSPDPIYGYTF.

The chain combines TRBV24-1 with TRBJ2-3; D is perhaps TRBD2 (5 bases). The V and J ends lost 2 bases and 2 bases respectively, with 7 bases between them. The germline V gene encodes CDR1 KGHDR and CDR2 SFDVKD. This CDR3 is 14 amino acids long. This CDR3 reads CATSDSGDTDTQYF. CDR3 nucleotides: TGTGCCACCAGTGATTCCGGGGACACAGATACGCAGTATTTT.

This sequence joins TRBV7-7 and TRBJ2-7; D is perhaps TRBD2 (6 bases). Gene TRBJ2-5 matches the end of the DNA better, so the J call may be wrong. The CDR3 contains 17 residues. Germline V CDR1 and CDR2: SSHAT, FNYEAQ (reference sequence). CDR3 nucleotide sequence: TGTGCCAGCAGCCTAGGGTTGGAGGGAATGGGTTTAGGGACCCAGTACTTC. Residues: CASSLGLEGMGLGTQYF.

In this sample, this clonotype turned up once. The junction does not match germline at one end; this may be a read error. The CDR3 spells CTISRTSGSYEQYF. The CDR3, as DNA: TGTACCATCAGTCGGACTAGCGGGAGTTACGAGCAGTACTTC. This chain connects TRBV10-3 to TRBJ2-7; 13 bases agree with TRBD2. The germline V gene has CDR1 ENHRY and CDR2 SYGVKD. The CDR3 is 14 amino acids.

This chain connects TRBV29-1 to TRBJ2-1; a weak D match, TRBD2 (6 bases). Germline V gene lookup returns CDR1 SQVTM and CDR2 ANQGSEA. Trimming took off 5 bases at V and 8 bases at J, with 19 bases between the two ends. The CDR3 is made up of 14 amino acids. The CDR3 DNA reads as TGCAGCGTTCTCCCGGGACTGCAATACGATGAGCAGTTCTTC. Its protein is CSVLPGLQYDEQFF.

This clonotype was seen repeatedly, ten times or more. The chain combines TRBV4-1 with TRBJ2-1; 7 positions match TRBD2. Germline loops: CDR1 MGHRA, CDR2 YSYEKL. The V gene end was trimmed by 4 bases and the J gene end by 5 bases; junction bases not matched to a gene: 8. This CDR3 has 15 amino acids. In DNA form, the CDR3 reads TGCGCCAGCAGCCGGGGCGGGAGACCGGACAATGAGCAGTTCTTC. Translating gives CASSRGGRPDNEQFF.

The genes are TRBV3-1 and TRBJ1-1; the D is unclear. From germline, CDR1 is LGHDT and CDR2 YNNKEL (reference sequence). V was trimmed by 4 bases and J by 3 bases, leaving 9 bases between them. CDR3 length: 13 amino acids. As DNA, the CDR3 is TGTGCCAGCAGCCCCCTTCCCGACACTGAAGCTTTCTTT. Translation: CASSPLPDTEAFF.

This clonotype showed up just a few times. This rearrangement joins TRBV19 to TRBJ2-3; TRBD1 agrees at 9 bases. Trimming removed 4 bases from V and 5 bases from J; junction bases left unmatched: 7. CDR3 size: 15 residues. Germline V gives CDR1 LNHDA, CDR2 SQIVND (reference sequence). The CDR3 loop is CASSTPDRGVDTQYF. The CDR3 coding sequence is TGTGCCAGTAGTACACCGGACAGGGGAGTAGATACGCAGTATTTT. Supplemented by reference TRBV19 and TRBJ2-3, the full variable domain reads DGGITQSPKYLFRKEGQNVTLSCEQNLNHDAMYWYRQDPGQGLRLIYYSQIVNDFQKGDIAEGYSVSREKKESFPLTVTSAQKNPTAFYLCASSTPDRGVDTQYFGPGTRLTVL.

V gene TRBV7-2 combines with J gene TRBJ2-5; D possibly matches TRBD1 or TRBD2 (6 bases each). V lost 2 bases and J lost 11, with 12 bases in between. Germline V gene lookup returns CDR1 SGHTA and CDR2 FQGNSA. The CDR3 has 12 residues. In nucleotides, the CDR3 is TGTGCCAGCAGCTTAAGTTGGAGGGGGCAGTACTTC. Amino acids: CASSLSWRGQYF. The full variable domain, in which reference TRBV7-2 and TRBJ2-5 provide the parts outside the CDR3, is GAGVSQSPSNKVTEKGKDVELRCDPISGHTALYWYRQSLGQGLEFLIYFQGNSAPDKSGLPSDRFSAERTGGSVSTLTIQRTQQEDSAVYLCASSLSWRGQYFGPGTRLLVL.

There are a few counts of this clonotype. The chain links TRBV29-1 to TRBJ1-2; TRBD1 agrees at 9 bases. J was trimmed by 4 bases and V by 3 bases; bases with no gene match: 6. The germline V gene encodes CDR1 SQVTM and CDR2 ANQGSEA. The CDR3 sequence is 14 residues long. CDR3 region: CSVEGQQGAYGYTF. As DNA, the CDR3 is TGCAGCGTTGAGGGACAACAGGGGGCCTATGGCTACACCTTC.

The chain is built from TRBV12-3 or TRBV12-4 and TRBJ2-5, with TRBD2 matching over 10 bases. The CDR3 is made up of 14 amino acids. J was trimmed by 5 bases and V by 5 bases; bases with no gene match: 5. The DNA of the CDR3 is TGTGCCAGCAGTCTCTTGACTAGCGGGGAGACCCAGTACTTC. As protein: CASSLLTSGETQYF.

The chain combines TRBV7-2 with TRBJ2-7; the D gene is possibly TRBD2 (6 bases). The ends were cut back, 5 bases at V and 2 bases at J, with 16 bases in the middle. CDR1 and CDR2 (germline): SGHTA, FQGNSA. This CDR3 region has 15 residues. DNA of the CDR3: TGTGCCAGCAGCCCGAGACTAGGAGCAACCTACGAGCAGTACTTC. It specifies CASSPRLGATYEQYF.

For this clonotype: A much larger clone is a single base away; this may be a read error. The chain links TRBV12-3 or TRBV12-4 to TRBJ2-5, with D uncertain. The CDR3 is made up of 13 amino acids. V was shortened by 8 bases and J by 5 bases, with 15 bases between the two germline ends. Here the CDR3 DNA reads TGTGCCAGCGCCCGGTTAAGGCACGAGACCCAGTACTTC. It codes for CASARLRHETQYF.

The chain employs TRBV5-1 and TRBJ2-5, with D possibly TRBD2 on 6 matching bases. This CDR3 has 17 amino acids. Germline V gives CDR1 SGHRS, CDR2 YFSETQ. Trimming removed 0 bases from V and 11 bases from J, with 26 bases in between. The CDR3 region is CASSLGNGAASGREQYF. The CDR3 nucleotides read TGCGCCAGCAGCTTGGGGAACGGGGCGGCCAGCGGCCGGGAGCAGTACTTC.

Remarks on this clonotype: The junction shows a germline mismatch at one end, possibly a read error. This chain links TRBV5-1 with TRBJ2-5; D might be TRBD2 (6 bases). The CDR3 runs to 16 residues. Germline lookup yields CDR1 SGHRS and CDR2 YFSETQ. The CDR3 here is CACSLAGTQHGGTQYF. The CDR3 coding sequence is TGCGCCTGCAGCTTGGCCGGGACTCAACACGGAGGGACCCAGTACTTC. The whole variable domain, filled in from reference TRBV5-1 and TRBJ2-5, reads KAGVTQTPRYLIKTRGQQVTLSCSPISGHRSVSWYQQTPGQGLQFLFEYFSETQRNKGNFPGRFSGRQFSNSRSEMNVSTLELGDSALYLCACSLAGTQHGGTQYFGPGTRLLVL.

Turning to this clonotype: A read error may account for a junction end that differs from germline. V is TRBV3-1 and J is TRBJ1-2; no firm D call. Germline V gives CDR1 LGHDT, CDR2 YNNKEL (reference sequence). The CDR3 totals 12 residues. CDR3 residues: CAGSQDNYGYTF. In nucleotides, the CDR3 is TGTGCCGGCAGCCAAGATAACTATGGCTACACCTTC.

CDR3 in DNA: TGTGCCAGCAGCTTCGGGACTAGCTTGCCAGATACGCAGTATTTT. It yields the protein CASSFGTSLPDTQYF. V is TRBV7-3 and J is TRBJ2-3; 9 bases fit TRBD2. The CDR3 loop spans 15 amino acids. CDR1 SGHTA and CDR2 FQGTGA come from the germline V gene. V gave up 3 bases and J gave up 4 bases; unmatched junction bases: 5.

This chain joins TRBV21-1 and TRBJ2-5; TRBD1, the table's D call, lacks a check against the DNA. TRBJ2-7 explains the end of the DNA better; the J call may be wrong. TRBV21-1 is flagged as a pseudogene. There are 13 residues in the CDR3. The CDR3 here is CASSKKPTGEQYF. The CDR3 DNA is TGTGCCAGCAGCAAAAAACCCACGGGCGAGCAGTACTTC.

The chain couples TRBV18 to TRBJ2-1, with D uncertain. Germline CDR1 KGHSH, CDR2 LQKENI. The CDR3 is 16 residues long. V was trimmed by 5 bases and J by 3 bases, leaving 17 bases between them. This chain's CDR3 is CASSKVGQQNYNEQFF. The CDR3 DNA follows: TGTGCCAGCTCAAAGGTAGGGCAACAGAACTACAATGAGCAGTTCTTC.

The chain combines TRBV27 with TRBJ1-1; unclear D gene. This CDR3 is built from 12 residues. The germline V gene encodes CDR1 MNHEY and CDR2 SMNVEV (reference sequence). V was shortened by 10 bases and J by 2 bases, with 11 bases between the two germline ends. The CDR3: CATGPVNTEAFF. CDR3 sequence (DNA): TGTGCCACCGGGCCGGTAAACACTGAAGCTTTCTTT.

This rearrangement joins TRBV14 to TRBJ1-2; TRBD1 agrees at 8 bases. Germline V gene data show CDR1 as SGHDN and CDR2 as FVKESK. This CDR3 is 16 amino acids long. V gave up 3 bases and J gave up 0 bases; unmatched junction bases: 6. The CDR3 DNA reads as TGTGCCAGCAGCCAGCCAGGGGGCCCTACTAACTATGGCTACACCTTC. Translation: CASSQPGGPTNYGYTF.

CDR3 DNA: TGTGCCGGGAGGGTGCGGCAGTTCTTC. Protein sequence: CAGRVRQFF. The rearrangement links TRBV6-2 or TRBV6-3 to TRBJ2-1; the match to TRBD2 covers 7 bases. CDR3 length equals 9 residues. Germline CDR1 is MNHEY and CDR2 is SVGEGT. With 11 bases clipped from V and 12 bases from J, the junction kept 4 bases outside the gene matches.

The chain joins TRBV3-1 to TRBJ2-5, with 11 bases aligning to TRBD2. The length of the CDR3 is 16 residues. V dropped 4 bases and J dropped 4; count of bases not matched to a gene: 8. Per the germline V gene, CDR1 is LGHDT and CDR2 is YNNKEL (reference sequence). CDR3 protein: CASSPSTSGASETQYF. The CDR3 coding sequence is TGTGCCAGCAGCCCCTCGACTAGCGGGGCGTCAGAGACCCAGTACTTC.